Below are 31 T cell receptor beta chains sequenced from a single sample in a study of human versus mouse CDR3 diversity and MHC coevolution. TCRdb keeps only in-frame clones here, not all; method: immunoSEQ multiplex PCR. The table has some 80,000 clones, around 93% seen once. Sample: naive CD4+ T cells from blood. Described subset: CD45RO-negative CD62L-positive naive CD4 T cells. These receptors were obtained from a person aged 30-70 years in good health.

The rearrangement joins TRBV5-4 to TRBJ2-7; TRBD2 might be the D (5 bases). Germline CDR1 is SGHNT and CDR2 is YYREEE (reference sequence). The CDR3 spans 13 residues. The germline V and J ends were trimmed by 4 bases and 3 bases, with 11 bases remaining between them. The CDR3 DNA follows: TGTGCCAGCAGCCCAAGCGGAGTCTACGAGCAGTACTTC. It yields the protein CASSPSGVYEQYF.

The chain combines TRBV19 with TRBJ2-7; 9 bases map to TRBD2. The germline gives CDR1 LNHDA, CDR2 SQIVND (reference sequence). The CDR3 loop spans 15 amino acids. The junction had 2 bases not matched to a gene; V was cut back by 2 bases and J by 0 bases. DNA for the CDR3: TGTGCCAGTAGTATACAGACTAGCGGCTCCTACGAGCAGTACTTC. This gives the protein CASSIQTSGSYEQYF.

The chain joins TRBV28 to TRBJ1-1; D perhaps matches TRBD1 (6 bases). The CDR3 runs 15 residues. With 6 bases removed from V and 3 bases from J, the gap between germline ends came to 17 bases. The germline V gene encodes CDR1 MDHEN and CDR2 SYDVKM. The DNA of the CDR3 is TGTGCCAGCAGCCAGAACAGGGTCCTGTACACTGAAGCTTTCTTT. Its translation is CASSQNRVLYTEAFF.

The chain couples TRBV27 to TRBJ2-7; 10 positions match TRBD1. This CDR3 spans 14 amino acids. Germline V gene data show CDR1 as MNHEY and CDR2 as SMNVEV (reference sequence). The V and J ends lost 3 bases and 4 bases, in that order; junction bases with no gene match: 3. The CDR3: CASSLTGGSYEQYF. The CDR3 nucleotides read TGTGCCAGCAGTTTGACAGGGGGCTCGTACGAGCAGTACTTC.

The chain recombines TRBV10-3 with TRBJ2-1; 10 bases map to TRBD1. The CDR3 extends over 15 amino acids. V shed 4 bases, J shed 6 bases, and the junction held 6 bases outside the gene matches. Germline V CDR1 and CDR2: ENHRY, SYGVKD. Here the CDR3 reads CAISGTGGPPNEQFF. The CDR3 nucleotides read TGTGCCATCAGTGGGACAGGGGGTCCCCCCAATGAGCAGTTCTTC.

The chain uses TRBV12-5 and TRBJ1-5; TRBD1 matches at 9 bases. The CDR3 is 18 amino acids. Trimming removed 0 bases from V and 0 bases from J; junction bases left unmatched: 6. Germline values: CDR1 LGHNT, CDR2 FRNRAP. The CDR3 is CASGLVIQGAGSNQPQHF. For the CDR3, the DNA is TGTGCTAGTGGTTTGGTAATACAGGGGGCGGGTAGCAATCAGCCCCAGCATTTT.

This chain's CDR3 is CASSYSSGRGRETQYF. The CDR3 coding sequence is TGTGCCAGCAGTTATTCTAGCGGGAGGGGTCGCGAGACCCAGTACTTC. The chain uses TRBV27 and TRBJ2-5; 12 nucleotides align to TRBD2. The junction had 8 bases not matched to a gene; V was cut back by 4 bases and J by 5 bases. From germline, CDR1 is MNHEY and CDR2 SMNVEV (reference sequence). The CDR3 is 16 amino acids.

The chain combines TRBV19 with TRBJ2-7; the match to TRBD1 covers 8 bases. The V gene's germline CDR1 is LNHDA and CDR2 SQIVND (reference sequence). V shed 6 bases, J shed 0 bases, and the junction held 16 bases outside the gene matches. The CDR3 sequence is 18 residues long. CDR3 DNA sequence: TGTGCCAGTAGCCAGAGGCCGTTCGGACAGGGTATCTCCTACGAGCAGTACTTC. The encoded protein is CASSQRPFGQGISYEQYF.

The chain has TRBV18 and TRBJ1-1; possible D gene TRBD1, 5 bases. CDR3 length: 14 amino acids. V was clipped by 4 bases and J by 3 bases, with 12 bases between them. Per the germline V gene, CDR1 is KGHSH and CDR2 is LQKENI. The CDR3, as DNA: TGTGCCAGCTCACTACAGGAAAGTGACACTGAAGCTTTCTTT. Its protein is CASSLQESDTEAFF.

This chain uses TRBV5-4 with TRBJ1-2; D remains ambiguous. The CDR3 has 12 amino acids. Trimming cost V 4 bases and J 8 bases, with 12 bases left between them. CDR1 is SGHNT and CDR2 is YYREEE in the germline V gene (reference sequence). In DNA form, the CDR3 reads TGTGCCAGCAGCCCTCAGGAGGGCGGCTACACCTTC. This codes for CASSPQEGGYTF.

The V gene is TRBV30, the J gene TRBJ2-3, with 10 bases identical to TRBD2. The CDR3 has 14 residues. Germline loops: CDR1 GTSNPN, CDR2 SVGIG (reference sequence). V lost 2 bases and J lost 5; bases outside the gene matches: 4. Here the CDR3 DNA reads TGTGCCTGGAGTATGAGCGGGAGGGGAGATACGCAGTATTTT. It translates to CAWSMSGRGDTQYF. Full variable domain (rest looked up from reference TRBV30 and TRBJ2-3): SQTIHQWPATLVQPVGSPLSLECTVEGTSNPNLYWYRQAAGRGLQLLFYSVGIGQISSEVPQNLSASRPQDRQFILSSKKLLLSDSGFYLCAWSMSGRGDTQYFGPGTRLTVL.

The J gene is TRBJ1-5, the V gene TRBV28, with TRBD1 as a possible D gene (5 bases). Germline V gene lookup returns CDR1 MDHEN and CDR2 SYDVKM. The CDR3 totals 14 residues. V dropped 2 bases and J dropped 3 bases, with 8 bases sitting between them. The CDR3 bases are TGTGCCAGCAGTTTACGGGACTTCAATCAGCCCCAGCATTTT. Protein sequence: CASSLRDFNQPQHF.

The V gene is TRBV30, the J gene TRBJ1-3, with D possibly being TRBD1 (5 bases). V lost 1 base and J 7 bases, leaving 14 bases between the germline ends. Germline V CDR1 and CDR2: GTSNPN, SVGIG (reference sequence). The CDR3 is 14 amino acids. The CDR3 loop is CAWSGQGGGNTIYF. CDR3 coding DNA: TGTGCCTGGAGTGGTCAGGGCGGTGGGAACACCATATATTTT.

J is TRBJ2-5 and V is TRBV10-1; D is unclear. The germline CDR1 and CDR2 sequences are WNHNN and SYGVQD (reference sequence). V lost 3 bases to trimming and J lost 1 base, with 6 bases between them. The CDR3 covers 13 residues. DNA of the CDR3: TGCGCCAGCAGTGACAGAATCCAAGAGACCCAGTACTTC. Translating it yields CASSDRIQETQYF.

V usage is TRBV29-1 and J usage is TRBJ1-1, with 7 bases matching TRBD1. CDR3 length: 15 residues. V gave up 5 bases and J gave up 5 bases; unmatched junction bases: 14. The germline V gene has CDR1 SQVTM and CDR2 ANQGSEA. The CDR3 DNA reads TGCAGCGTTATCGTGCACAGGGGACGGGGGACTGAAGCTTTCTTT. Translation: CSVIVHRGRGTEAFF. The entire variable domain, with the rest obtained from reference TRBV29-1 and TRBJ1-1, is as follows: SAVISQKPSRDICQRGTSLTIQCQVDSQVTMMFWYRQQPGQSLTLIATANQGSEATYESGFVIDKFPISRPNLTFSTLTVSNMSPEDSSIYLCSVIVHRGRGTEAFFGQGTRLTVV.

The V and J genes are TRBV4-1 and TRBJ1-1, with D possibly matching TRBD1 (5 bases). The CDR3 has 15 amino acids. Germline-derived CDR1 and CDR2 are MGHRA and YSYEKL. The V and J ends lost 1 base and 1 base respectively, with 10 bases between them. CDR3 DNA: TGCGCCAGCAGCCAAGTCGACAGCTGGAACACTGAAGCTTTCTTT. Protein product: CASSQVDSWNTEAFF.

This clone appeared once. The chain recombines TRBV28 with TRBJ1-4; TRBD1 matches at 7 bases. This CDR3 has 14 residues. Germline V gives CDR1 MDHEN, CDR2 SYDVKM. The ends lost 5 bases at V and 10 bases at J; junction bases unmatched: 10. CDR3 amino acids: CASSPNRGLRKLFF. The CDR3 DNA is TGTGCCAGCAGTCCAAACAGGGGATTGAGAAAACTGTTTTTT.

The chain joins TRBV5-4 to TRBJ2-1; possibly TRBD2 for D (7 bases). The CDR3 consists of 16 residues. Germline V gene data show CDR1 as SGHNT and CDR2 as YYREEE (reference sequence). Trimming pared 2 bases from V and 5 bases from J, leaving 17 bases between. The DNA of the CDR3 is TGTGCCAGCAGCTTCATGACGGGGGGCGAACACAATGAGCAGTTCTTC. Encoded protein: CASSFMTGGEHNEQFF.

This chain uses TRBV6-5 with TRBJ2-1; possible D gene TRBD1, 6 bases. With 5 bases removed from V and 12 bases from J, the gap between germline ends came to 11 bases. CDR1 is MNHEY and CDR2 is SVGAGI in the germline V gene. This CDR3 has 11 amino acids. CDR3 DNA sequence: TGTGCCAGCAGTACAGGGAACAGGCAGTTCTTC. It yields the protein CASSTGNRQFF.

The rearrangement uses TRBV18 and TRBJ2-2; D might be TRBD2 (5 bases). CDR3 size: 16 residues. Per the germline V gene, CDR1 is KGHSH and CDR2 is LQKENI. The germline V and J ends were trimmed by 3 bases and 1 base, with 12 bases remaining between them. In nucleotides, the CDR3 is TGTGCCAGCTCACCCTCCCGAGGAGGGAACACCGGGGAGCTGTTTTTT. Amino acids: CASSPSRGGNTGELFF. Looking up the rest from reference TRBV18 and TRBJ2-2 gives the full variable domain: NAGVMQNPRHLVRRRGQEARLRCSPMKGHSHVYWYRQLPEEGLKFMVYLQKENIIDESGMPKERFSAEFPKEGPSILRIQQVVRGDSAAYFCASSPSRGGNTGELFFGEGSRLTVL.

This chain connects TRBV30 to TRBJ2-1, with TRBD1 as a possible D gene (6 bases). Germline V gene sequence: CDR1 GTSNPN, CDR2 SVGIG (reference sequence). V lost 4 bases, J lost 5 bases, and 6 bases lay in between. The CDR3 sequence is 11 residues long. This chain's CDR3 is CAWNRDNEQFF. As DNA, the CDR3 is TGTGCCTGGAACAGGGACAATGAGCAGTTCTTC. Drawing the rest from reference TRBV30 and TRBJ2-1, the complete variable domain is SQTIHQWPATLVQPVGSPLSLECTVEGTSNPNLYWYRQAAGRGLQLLFYSVGIGQISSEVPQNLSASRPQDRQFILSSKKLLLSDSGFYLCAWNRDNEQFFGPGTRLTVL.

This sequence joins TRBV21-1 and TRBJ1-5. TRBV21-1 is reported as a pseudogene. The CDR3 is made up of 15 amino acids. CDR3 nucleotides: TGTGCCAGCAGCAAGGGGGGGGCGCTCCGTCAGCCCCAGCATTTT. This codes for CASSKGGALRQPQHF.

This clone occurred once. The J gene is TRBJ2-1, the V gene TRBV6-1; 8 bases align to TRBD1. Per germline, CDR1 MNHNS and CDR2 SASEGT. V lost 3 bases, J lost 0 bases, and 1 base stayed unmatched. The CDR3 has 15 amino acids. CDR3 in amino acids: CASSEGTGSYNEQFF. The CDR3 region has the DNA TGTGCCAGCAGTGAGGGGACAGGCTCCTACAATGAGCAGTTCTTC.

This sequence joins TRBV5-1 and TRBJ1-1; a possible D gene is TRBD1 (6 bases). Trimming took off 1 base at V and 6 bases at J, with 10 bases between the two ends. CDR3 length: 13 residues. Germline V gene data show CDR1 as SGHRS and CDR2 as YFSETQ. CDR3 loop: CASSLTGSPEAFF. The CDR3 DNA sequence: TGCGCCAGCAGCTTGACAGGGAGCCCTGAAGCTTTCTTT.

For this clone: At one of its ends the junction is not consistent with the germline gene, which may arise from a read error. The chain joins TRBV6-1 to TRBJ2-7; D not certain. The CDR3 sequence is 12 residues long. CDR1 and CDR2 from the germline V gene are MNHNS and SASEGT. CDR3 region: CASSEKNPRSYF. As DNA, the CDR3 is TGTGCCAGCAGTGAAAAAAACCCCCGTAGCTATTTC.

This CDR3 reads CASSQDPRGGGPYEQYF. The CDR3 DNA is TGCGCCAGCAGCCAAGATCCCCGAGGGGGGGGGCCCTACGAGCAGTACTTC. The genes are TRBV4-1 and TRBJ2-7; D is perhaps TRBD2 (7 bases). The CDR3 runs 17 residues. The germline CDR1 and CDR2 sequences are MGHRA and YSYEKL. With 0 bases removed from V and 2 bases from J, the gap between germline ends came to 17 bases.

The chain combines TRBV7-6 with TRBJ2-1, with 16 bases identical to TRBD2. In germline, CDR1 is SGHVS, CDR2 FNYEAQ. CDR3 size: 14 residues. Trimming cost V 5 bases and J 15 bases; bases outside gene matches: 7. CDR3 nucleotides: TGTGCCAGCAGCCCGGGGACTAGCGGGGGGGCTATGTTCTTC. It encodes CASSPGTSGGAMFF.

This chain connects TRBV6-6 to TRBJ1-2; TRBD1 aligns across 8 bases. Germline CDR1 reads MNHNY; CDR2 reads SVGAGI (reference sequence). Unmatched junction bases numbered 6, after V lost 2 bases and J lost 4 bases. CDR3 size: 15 residues. CDR3 residues: CASSYTDRVGYGYTF. Written as DNA, the CDR3 is TGTGCCAGCAGTTACACGGACAGGGTGGGCTATGGCTACACCTTC.

The chain joins TRBV7-9 to TRBJ2-4; D may be TRBD2 (6 bases). The length of the CDR3 is 16 residues. With 5 bases removed from V and 0 bases from J, the gap between germline ends came to 14 bases. Germline CDR1 and CDR2: SEHNR and FQNEAQ (reference sequence). The CDR3 region is CASSDLGGIAKNIQYF. CDR3 DNA sequence: TGTGCCAGCAGCGATCTAGGCGGGATAGCCAAAAACATTCAGTACTTC.

This clone occurred once. This chain uses TRBV30 with TRBJ1-4; the D is unclear. V lost 1 base, J lost 0 bases, and 9 bases lay in between. This CDR3 is built from 15 residues. Germline CDR1 reads GTSNPN; CDR2 reads SVGIG (reference sequence). CDR3 sequence reads: CAWSGGGATNEKLFF. CDR3 coding DNA: TGTGCCTGGAGTGGCGGAGGTGCAACTAATGAAAAACTGTTTTTT.

The chain uses TRBV30 and TRBJ1-1; 7 nucleotides line up with TRBD1. CDR1 and CDR2 from the germline V gene are GTSNPN and SVGIG (reference sequence). The J segment lost 6 bases and the V segment lost 1 base, leaving 8 bases of the junction unmatched. The CDR3 is made up of 14 amino acids. The CDR3 DNA follows: TGTGCCTGGAGTGCCCACAGGGGTTGGGCTGAAGCTTTCTTT. This codes for CAWSAHRGWAEAFF.